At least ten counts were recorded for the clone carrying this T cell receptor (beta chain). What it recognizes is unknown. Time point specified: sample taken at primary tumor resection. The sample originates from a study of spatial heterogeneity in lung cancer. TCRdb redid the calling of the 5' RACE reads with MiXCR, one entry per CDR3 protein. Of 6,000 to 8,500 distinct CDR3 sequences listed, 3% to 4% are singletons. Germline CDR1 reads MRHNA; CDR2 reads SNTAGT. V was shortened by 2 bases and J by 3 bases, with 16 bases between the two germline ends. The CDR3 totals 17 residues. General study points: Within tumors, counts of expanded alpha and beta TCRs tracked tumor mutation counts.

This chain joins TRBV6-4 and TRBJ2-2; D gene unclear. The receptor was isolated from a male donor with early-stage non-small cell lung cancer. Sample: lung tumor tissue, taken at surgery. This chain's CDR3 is CASSDGTGLKDTGELFF. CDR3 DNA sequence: TGTGCCAGCAGTGACGGTACGGGTCTGAAAGACACCGGGGAGCTGTTTTTT.